This TCR beta chain stems from a study of shared clonotypes between healthy human individuals. The assay was carried out at the deep level. Sequencing on ten immunoSEQ deep assay plates was performed for unsorted PBMC DNA. Assay: immunoSEQ multiplex PCR; the TCRdb copy retains only in-frame clones and omits some. Of about half a million clones detected, more than 65% appear once; the ten largest clones hold under 15%. Study-wide points: Clonotype sharing across donors was expected to vary with sequencing depth.

Notes on this clone: Its specificity is not known.

The sequence was obtained from a woman in her forties in good health. Some clones in this sample may be carry-over from other donors' samples. Sequenced sample: PBMCs.

CDR3 loop: CASNHPGETTQDTQYF. The CDR3 nucleotides read TGTGCCAGCAACCACCCCGGCGAGACTACCCAAGATACGCAGTATTTT. J is TRBJ2-3 and V is TRBV21-1; the D call in the table, TRBD2, was not verified against the DNA. TRBV21-1 is flagged as a pseudogene. This CDR3 spans 16 amino acids.